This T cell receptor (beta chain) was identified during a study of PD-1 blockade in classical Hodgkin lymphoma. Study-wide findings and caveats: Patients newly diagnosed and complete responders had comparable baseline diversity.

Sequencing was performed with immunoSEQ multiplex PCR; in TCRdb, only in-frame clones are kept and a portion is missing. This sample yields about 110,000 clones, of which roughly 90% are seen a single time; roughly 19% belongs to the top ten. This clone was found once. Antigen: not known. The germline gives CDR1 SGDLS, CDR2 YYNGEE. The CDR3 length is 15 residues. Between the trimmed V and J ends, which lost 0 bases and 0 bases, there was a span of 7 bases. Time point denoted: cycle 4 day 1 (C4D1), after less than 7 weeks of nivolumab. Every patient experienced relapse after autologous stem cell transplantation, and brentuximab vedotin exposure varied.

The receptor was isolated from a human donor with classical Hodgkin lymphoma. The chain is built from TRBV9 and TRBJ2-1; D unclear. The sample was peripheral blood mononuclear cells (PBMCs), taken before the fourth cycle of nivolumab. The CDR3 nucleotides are TGTGCCAGCAGCGTAGACCCACTCTCCTACAATGAGCAGTTCTTC. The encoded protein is CASSVDPLSYNEQFF.